These 3 T cell receptor beta chains came from one sample sequenced in a study of T cells in women clearing cervical HPV infection. Libraries were prepared by immunoSEQ multiplex PCR; TCRdb keeps only in-frame clonotypes and omits some of them. The sample data list some 37,000 clones. Sample: blood buffy coat. The receptors shown here come from a woman between 18 and 70 years old with a cervical HPV16 infection that either progressed to CIN3+ or cleared (not recorded which).

For this clone: The sequenced fragment ends 3 residues before the CDR3 boundary, so the rest is inferred from the germline J gene. The V call is TRBV19, the J call TRBJ2-1; 10 bases map to TRBD2. Germline V CDR1 and CDR2: LNHDA, SQIVND (reference sequence). The CDR3 runs 15 residues. V shed 8 bases and J 4 bases; nucleotides not matched to a gene: 8. CDR3 in amino acids: CASSPSGGAYNEQFF. The sequenced CDR3 bases are TGTGCCAGTTCACCGAGCGGGGGGGCGTACAATGAG. The variable domain in full, completed from reference TRBV19 and TRBJ2-1, reads DGGITQSPKYLFRKEGQNVTLSCEQNLNHDAMYWYRQDPGQGLRLIYYSQIVNDFQKGDIAEGYSVSREKKESFPLTVTSAQKNPTAFYLCASSPSGGAYNEQFFGPGTRLTVL.

Details on this clone: The observed sequence ends 3 residues before the CDR3 terminus, with the missing tail filled in from the germline J gene. The V call is TRBV30, the J call TRBJ2-2, with TRBD1 matching over 10 bases. CDR3 length: 13 amino acids. The germline CDR1 and CDR2 sequences are GTSNPN and SVGIG (reference sequence). CDR3 DNA, as far as it was read: TGTGCCTCCAGGACAGGGGGAAATTCACCG. As protein: CASRTGGNSP. The entire CDR3 protein reads CASRTGGNSPLFF.

As to this clone: The read halts 3 residues ahead of the CDR3 end, with the missing end drawn from the germline J gene. The chain carries TRBV20-1 and TRBJ2-4; D call uncertain. Germline V gives CDR1 DFQATT, CDR2 SNEGSKA (reference sequence). This CDR3 is built from 11 residues. CDR3 DNA, as far as it was read: TGCAGTGTTGCAGTTAACTATGGT. This translates into CSVAVNYG. The full CDR3 reads CSVAVNYGQYF.